These T cell receptor beta chains were read from a single sample in a study of radiotherapy plus CTLA-4 blockade in lung cancer. TCRdb's copy holds only in-frame clones and misses some; the assay was immunoSEQ multiplex PCR. The table includes about 81,000 clones, about 78% detected once. Source: peripheral blood, taken from a patient treated with radiotherapy plus ipilimumab. These receptors were collected from a human donor with non-small cell lung cancer that progressed on radiotherapy plus ipilimumab. Each CDR3 is given with its conserved first and last residue. A D gene is named only where the DNA matches it firmly. Part of the rows lack a size; the others show once, few, many or a class for expanded clones.

D	size	J	V	DNA	CDR3
-	-	TRBJ2-2	TRBV18	TGTGCCAGCTCCCCCGGAATGGAAAACACCGGGGAGCTGTTTTTT	CASSPGMENTGELFF
-	few	TRBJ2-7	TRBV2	TGTGCCAGCAGTGATAGGGGACTTGGGGACGAGCAGTACTTC	CASSDRGLGDEQYF
-	-	TRBJ2-3	TRBV6-5	TGTGCCAGCAGTTACTCGAGGACTACAATCACAGATACGCAGTATTTT	CASSYSRTTITDTQYF
-	few	TRBJ1-2	TRBV9	TGTGCCAGCAGCGTAGCCCCTTCGGGCTACACCTTC	CASSVAPSGYTF
-	-	TRBJ1-6	TRBV6-5	TGTGCCAGCAGTGAATCGGCCGCTAATTCACCCCTCCACTTT	CASSESAANSPLHF
-	-	TRBJ2-3	TRBV5-1	TGCGCCAGCAGCTTGGAGCCGGGGGGCACAGATACGCAGTATTTT	CASSLEPGGTDTQYF
TRBD1	-	TRBJ1-1	TRBV29-1	TGCAGCGTCTTCACAGGGGGCACTGAAGCTTTCTTT	CSVFTGGTEAFF
-	-	TRBJ2-3	TRBV5-4	TGTGCCAGCAGCTTGGCACGCACAGATACGCAGTATTTT	CASSLARTDTQYF
-	-	TRBJ2-6	TRBV5-6	TGTGCCAGCAGCTTGAAAAGCCGCTCTGGGGCCAACGTCCTGACTTTC	CASSLKSRSGANVLTF
-	-	TRBJ2-5	TRBV7-8	TGTGCCAGCAGCCGACGACAGAAAGAGACCCAGTACTTC	CASSRRQKETQYF
TRBD1	-	TRBJ2-7	TRBV2	TGTGCCAGCAGCGCCGGGACAGGGCGCGAGCAGTACTTC	CASSAGTGREQYF
-	few	TRBJ1-4	TRBV5-6	TGTGCCAGCAGCTCACGCCTTCGAGGATCTAATGAAAAACTGTTTTTT	CASSSRLRGSNEKLFF
TRBD2	-	TRBJ2-1	TRBV10-3	TGTGCCATCGGGCTAGCGGGAGTTGAGCAGTTCTTC	CAIGLAGVEQFF
-	-	TRBJ2-7	TRBV6-1	TGTGCCAGCAGTGAAGCAGCCTACGAGCAGTACTTC	CASSEAAYEQYF
-	-	TRBJ2-1	TRBV6-6	TGTGCCAGCAGCTCACAGGGATACAATGAGCAGTTCTTC	CASSSQGYNEQFF
-	-	TRBJ2-7	TRBV5-4	TGTGCCAGCAGCTTTGGGCAGGGCTCCTACGAGCAGTACTTC	CASSFGQGSYEQYF
-	-	TRBJ2-7	TRBV6-5	TGTGCCAGCAGTTACGAGGGCCTCGAGCAGTACTTC	CASSYEGLEQYF
-	-	TRBJ2-3	TRBV4-1	TGCGCCAGCAGCCAATCTGGTGTTTTTCCAGATACGCAGTATTTT	CASSQSGVFPDTQYF
-	-	TRBJ1-2	TRBV28	TGTGCCAGCAGTTTTGTTGGGGTTGAATTATATGGCTACACCTTC	CASSFVGVELYGYTF
-	-	TRBJ1-2	TRBV11-2	TGTGCCAGCAGCCCTCGTATGGGGGGCTACACCTTC	CASSPRMGGYTF
-	few	TRBJ2-7	TRBV6-6	TGTGCCAGCAGTTACCCGGGCCCATACGAGCAGTACTTC	CASSYPGPYEQYF
-	-	TRBJ2-1	TRBV6-1	TGTGCCAGCAGTATAGTGATCCCCCATGAGCAGTTCTTC	CASSIVIPHEQFF
-	-	TRBJ1-5	TRBV6-1	TGTGCCAGCAGTGAAGGAGGGGGAGTGGACGAGCCCCAGCATTTT	CASSEGGGVDEPQHF
-	-	TRBJ1-5	TRBV27	TGTGCCAGCAGTTTACGCGGGGGTTGGTTGAGCAATCAGCCCCAGCATTTT	CASSLRGGWLSNQPQHF
-	-	TRBJ1-5	TRBV19	TGTGCCAGTAGTATAGCGAAGGATCAGCCCCAGCATTTT	CASSIAKDQPQHF
TRBD1	-	TRBJ2-7	TRBV18	TGTGCCAGCTCACCACTTTCCGGGACAGGCGGCTACGAGCAGTACTTC	CASSPLSGTGGYEQYF
-	-	TRBJ1-1	TRBV11-2	TGTGCCAGCAGCTTAGTCCGGTCCACTGAAGCTTTCTTT	CASSLVRSTEAFF
TRBD1	-	TRBJ1-1	TRBV7-2	TGTGCCAGCAGCTGGGACAGGGGGACTGAAGCTTTCTTT	CASSWDRGTEAFF
TRBD2	-	TRBJ2-5	TRBV6-5	TGTGCCAGCAGTTACGCCGGGACTAGCGGACCGACCCAGTACTTC	CASSYAGTSGPTQYF
TRBD1	-	TRBJ2-7	TRBV2	TGTGCCAGCCGGGACAGAGAGACCCAGGGGTACTTC	CASRDRETQGYF
-	-	TRBJ1-5	TRBV6-1	TGTGCCAGCACGGAGACAGTGAGCAATCAGCCCCAGCATTTT	CASTETVSNQPQHF
-	-	TRBJ1-5	TRBV7-4	TGTGCCAGCAGTTCAGGACAGAACAATCAGCCCCAGCATTTT	CASSSGQNNQPQHF
-	once	TRBJ2-2	TRBV18	TGTGCCAGCTCACCGGAGCGAACCGGGGAGCTGTTTTTT	CASSPERTGELFF
TRBD2	few	TRBJ2-7	TRBV5-1	TGCGCCAGCAGCGAGCGAAGCGGGAGGCCAAGCTCCTACGAGCAGTACTTC	CASSERSGRPSSYEQYF